The clone carrying this TCR beta chain was seen repeatedly, ten times or more. This specimen belongs to a study of CD8 T cells in ankylosing spondylitis. TCRdb re-analysed the 5' RACE reads in MiXCR, keeping a single row per CDR3 protein. The sample shows 200,000 to 300,000 distinct CDR3 sequences, about 11% of them seen only once. Trimming pared 3 bases from V and 5 bases from J, leaving 17 bases between. The CDR3 spans 15 residues. CDR1 SGHRS and CDR2 YFSETQ come from the germline V gene. The V and J genes are TRBV5-1 and TRBJ1-1; D perhaps matches TRBD1 (5 bases). This TCR was recovered from a male donor with ankylosing spondylitis or in good health (not recorded which). The sample comprised blood, either unsorted or a sorted T cell fraction (not recorded which). The CDR3 DNA is TGCGCCAGCAGCTCGTTCGGGGGGATTGGAACTGAAGCTTTCTTT. Residues: CASSSFGGIGTEAFF. The full variable domain, with the rest looked up from reference TRBV5-1 and TRBJ1-1, is KAGVTQTPRYLIKTRGQQVTLSCSPISGHRSVSWYQQTPGQGLQFLFEYFSETQRNKGNFPGRFSGRQFSNSRSEMNVSTLELGDSALYLCASSSFGGIGTEAFFGQGTRLTVV.